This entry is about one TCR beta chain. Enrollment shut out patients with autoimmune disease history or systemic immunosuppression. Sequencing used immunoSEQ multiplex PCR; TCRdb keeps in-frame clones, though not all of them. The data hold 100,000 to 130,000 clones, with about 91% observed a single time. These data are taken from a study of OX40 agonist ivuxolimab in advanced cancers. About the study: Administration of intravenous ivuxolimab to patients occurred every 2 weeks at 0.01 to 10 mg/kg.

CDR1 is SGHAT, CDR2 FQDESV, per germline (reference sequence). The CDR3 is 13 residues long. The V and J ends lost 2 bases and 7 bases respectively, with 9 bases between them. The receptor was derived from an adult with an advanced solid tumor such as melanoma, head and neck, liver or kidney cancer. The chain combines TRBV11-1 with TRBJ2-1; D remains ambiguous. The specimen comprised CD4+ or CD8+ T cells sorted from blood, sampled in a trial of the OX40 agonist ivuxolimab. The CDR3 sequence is CASSLIVGNEQFF. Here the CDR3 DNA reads TGTGCCAGCAGCTTAATCGTCGGAAATGAGCAGTTCTTC.